This T cell receptor (beta chain) was identified in a study of blood T cell repertoires in COVID-19. On the study more broadly: Whether acute or convalescent, the COVID-19 samples came from the United States, Italy and Spain. In each case, the material was cDNA or gDNA derived from T cells, B-cell-depleted T cells, or PBMCs.

Generated by immunoSEQ multiplex PCR, the TCRdb table keeps only in-frame clones and is missing some. Of tens of thousands of clones listed, about four fifths are singletons. A Seattle source enrolled patients during active infection and followed them longitudinally. Trimming pared 0 bases from V and 1 base from J, leaving 13 bases between. The CDR3 has 17 residues. Germline V gene sequence: CDR1 LGHDT, CDR2 YNNKEL (reference sequence). Sequencing was performed on peripheral blood. V usage is TRBV3-1 (or the pseudogene TRBV3-2) and J usage is TRBJ1-3; no definite D call. The TCR sequence derives from a woman of 80 years or more with COVID-19, enrolled during active disease. The CDR3 loop is CASSQDLREWSGNTIYF. CDR3 in DNA: TGTGCCAGCAGCCAAGATCTTAGGGAGTGGTCTGGAAACACCATATATTTT.